The rows below give T cell receptor beta chains drawn from one sample of a study of shared clonotypes between healthy human individuals. Sequencing was performed with immunoSEQ multiplex PCR; in TCRdb, only in-frame clones are kept and a portion is missing. The repertoire holds 2,500,000 or so clones, with 80% to 95% as singletons. The sequenced sample consisted of naive CD4+ T cells from PBMCs. All receptors come from a man aged 18 to 29 in good health. Some clones in this sample may be carry-over from other donors' samples. The CDR3 runs from the conserved cysteine through the conserved F or W. The D gene is left open where the match is weak. A clone size is listed for some rows: how often the clone was seen (once, few, many), or a class if it is expanded.

>16|TRBD2|.|TRBV7-9|TRBJ2-5
TGTGCCAGCGGTCCTTTGGGGACTAGCGGGCAAGAGACCCAGTACTTC
CASGPLGTSGQETQYF
>16|.|.|TRBV28|TRBJ2-3
TGTGCCAGCACCCTAGGGGGGGCCCCCACAATAGATACGCAGTATTTT
CASTLGGAPTIDTQYF
>14|.|.|TRBV2|TRBJ1-6
TGTGCCAGCAGTGAAAGGTCGGCTAATTCACCCCTCCACTTT
CASSERSANSPLHF
>12|.|.|TRBV29-1|TRBJ2-3
TGCAGCGGGCACTCAGGGGCAGATACGCAGTATTTT
CSGHSGADTQYF
>17|.|.|TRBV19|TRBJ2-6
TGTGCCAGTAGTATACGGACAGTCCTTTCTGGGGCCAACGTCCTGACTTTC
CASSIRTVLSGANVLTF
>12|.|.|TRBV11-2|TRBJ1-3
TGTGCCAGCAGCCTGAACATAAACACCATATATTTT
CASSLNINTIYF
>14|TRBD2|.|TRBV5-1|TRBJ2-3
TGCGCCAGCAGCGGGCTAGCGGGGGAAGATACGCAGTATTTT
CASSGLAGEDTQYF
>14|TRBD1|.|TRBV5-8|TRBJ2-7
TGTGCCAGCAGCCCGGGACAGGCGTCCTACGAGCAGTACTTC
CASSPGQASYEQYF
>19|TRBD2|.|TRBV4-1|TRBJ2-3
TGCGCCAGCAGCCAGCGGGGAACTAGCGGGAGTGGAGGGCCAGATACGCAGTATTTT
CASSQRGTSGSGGPDTQYF
>15|.|.|TRBV19|TRBJ2-2
TGTGCCAGTAGTATAAGTGGGACCCACACCGGGGAGCTGTTTTTT
CASSISGTHTGELFF
>14|.|.|TRBV5-4|TRBJ2-3
TGTGCCAGCAGCCCCTACCGGGCCAGAGATACGCAGTATTTT
CASSPYRARDTQYF
>14|.|.|TRBV6-5|TRBJ1-1
TGTGCCAGCAGTTATACTTCGGTGAACACTGAAGCTTTCTTT
CASSYTSVNTEAFF
>15|TRBD2|.|TRBV5-1|TRBJ2-2
TGCGCCAGCAGCGAAGGGACTAGCGGGGCCGGGGAGCTGTTTTTT
CASSEGTSGAGELFF
>15|.|.|TRBV18|TRBJ2-4
TGTGCCAGCTCACCTTTTGAGGGACGGATGGACATTCAGTACTTC
CASSPFEGRMDIQYF
>14|.|.|TRBV28|TRBJ2-2
TGTGCCAGCAGTAACAGGTTTAACACCGGGGAGCTGTTTTTT
CASSNRFNTGELFF
>17|TRBD2|.|TRBV7-2|TRBJ2-7
TGTGCCAGCAGCTTAGGGGGCCCCACTAGCGGGATTTACGAGCAGTACTTC
CASSLGGPTSGIYEQYF
>13|TRBD1|.|TRBV29-1|TRBJ1-1
TGCAGCGCGGGTGACAGGGCGGGCACTGAAGCTTTCTTT
CSAGDRAGTEAFF
>13|.|.|TRBV28|TRBJ2-5
TGTGCCAGCAGGACGGCAGGGGAAGAGACCCAGTACTTC
CASRTAGEETQYF
>16|.|.|TRBV7-8|TRBJ2-7
TGTGCCAGCAGCTTAGAGGTGGTGGGCCTCTCCTACGAGCAGTACTTC
CASSLEVVGLSYEQYF
>13|.|.|TRBV7-2|TRBJ2-5
TGTGCCAGCAGCTTAGCTCGGGCTGAGACCCAGTACTTC
CASSLARAETQYF
>15|.|once|TRBV6-6|TRBJ2-5
TGTGCCAGCGCATCGGAGGCCCTGAAGCAAGAGACCCAGTACTTC
CASASEALKQETQYF
>16|.|.|TRBV19|TRBJ2-7
TGTGCCAGTAGAAGTATAAGGTCCGGGAGCTCCTACGAGCAGTACTTC
CASRSIRSGSSYEQYF
>15|TRBD2|once|TRBV18|TRBJ2-1
TGTGCCAGCTCACGGGGACTAGACTCCTACAATGAGCAGTTCTTC
CASSRGLDSYNEQFF
>16|TRBD1|.|TRBV28|TRBJ2-3
TGTGCCGCATTGAACCCGGGACAGGGTAGGGCAGATACGCAGTATTTT
CAALNPGQGRADTQYF
>15|.|.|TRBV5-1|TRBJ2-2
TGCGCCAGCAGCCCTACTAACCAGGGGACCGGGGAGCTGTTTTTT
CASSPTNQGTGELFF
>15|TRBD2|.|TRBV11-3|TRBJ2-5
TGTGCCAGCAGCCAGACTACTAGCGGGCAAGAGACCCAGTACTTC
CASSQTTSGQETQYF
>13|TRBD2|.|TRBV28|TRBJ2-1
TGTGCCAGCGGGGCTAGCGGGAGCAATGAGCAGTTCTTC
CASGASGSNEQFF
>16|TRBD1|.|TRBV7-2|TRBJ1-2
TGTGCCAGCAGCTCCAATCCGGGACAGGGATATGATGGCTACACCTTC
CASSSNPGQGYDGYTF
>16|TRBD1|.|TRBV28|TRBJ1-5
TGTGCCAGCAGCTTCTTGGGACAGACTACCCGGGAACCCCAGCATTTT
CASSFLGQTTREPQHF
>13|.|.|TRBV30|TRBJ2-1
TGTGCCTGGAGTGTTGGGGTAGACAGTATTCAGTTCTTC
CAWSVGVDSIQFF
>15|.|once|TRBV4-3|TRBJ2-3
TGCGCCAGCAGCCAGACCGGGACTGGGGGAGATACGCAGTATTTT
CASSQTGTGGDTQYF
>16|TRBD2|.|TRBV7-9|TRBJ2-1
TGTGCCAGCAGCTTAGTTGGCGGGGGCTCCTACAATGAGCAGTTCTTC
CASSLVGGGSYNEQFF